This entry lists 6 T cell receptor beta chains sequenced from one sample in a study of Graves' ophthalmopathy and Graves' hyperthyroidism. RNA transcripts were the source from which TCR beta CDR3 regions were amplified. Amplification began with first-round RT-PCR using HTBI primers, then second-round multiplex PCR was performed. TCRdb analysed the multiplex PCR reads with MiXCR anew, one entry per CDR3 protein. The sample records around 1.1 million distinct CDR3 sequences, approximately 35% being singletons. Sequences were obtained from peripheral blood or thyroid tissue (not recorded which). Receptors originate from an adult man with Graves' hyperthyroidism.

This clonotype was found many times. This sequence joins TRBV12-3 or TRBV12-4 and TRBJ1-1; the D is unclear. The CDR3 sequence is 12 residues long. V shed 5 bases and J shed 9 bases, with 13 bases lying between them. CDR3 in DNA: TGTGCCAGCAGTACAATGAGCGTTAAAGCTTTCTTT. Protein: CASSTMSVKAFF.

In this sample, this clonotype turned up a few times. The chain recombines TRBV7-8 with TRBJ2-5; D may be TRBD2 (6 bases). The CDR3 covers 16 residues. In germline, CDR1 is SGHVS, CDR2 FQNEAQ. The V end lost 5 bases, the J end lost 3 bases, and 19 bases lay between the germline ends. The CDR3 is CASSLPRERVEETQYF. The CDR3 DNA is TGTGCCAGCAGCCTACCCAGGGAGCGGGTGGAAGAGACCCAGTACTTC.

At least ten counts were recorded for this clonotype. The CDR3, as DNA: TGTGCCAGCAGCCGAGATCGGACAGGGGGAGGTTACGAGCAGTACTTC. This sequence encodes CASSRDRTGGGYEQYF. The V gene is TRBV7-9, the J gene TRBJ2-7; 10 bases line up with TRBD1. CDR1 and CDR2 from the germline V gene are SEHNR and FQNEAQ (reference sequence). CDR3 length: 16 amino acids. The V and J ends lost 5 bases and 4 bases, in that order; junction bases with no gene match: 11.

This chain links TRBV30 with TRBJ1-2; no firm D call. Trimming removed 0 bases at V and 0 bases at J, with 11 bases between. This CDR3 spans 15 amino acids. Germline-derived CDR1 and CDR2 are GTSNPN and SVGIG (reference sequence). The CDR3 is CAWSVQLSTNYGYTF. For the CDR3, the DNA is TGTGCCTGGAGTGTACAGTTGTCGACTAACTATGGCTACACCTTC.

This chain joins TRBV6-6 and TRBJ2-7; D perhaps matches TRBD1 (6 bases). The germline V gene encodes CDR1 MNHNY and CDR2 SVGAGI (reference sequence). The CDR3 covers 14 residues. V was cut by 3 bases and J by 3 bases, with 12 bases left in between. The CDR3 is CASSYWGQDYEQYF. CDR3 nucleotides: TGTGCCAGCAGTTATTGGGGGCAAGACTACGAGCAGTACTTC.

This clonotype has just a few counts. The V gene is TRBV29-1, the J gene TRBJ1-2; D possibly corresponds to TRBD1 (5 bases). V shed 3 bases and J shed 2 bases, with 13 bases lying between them. The CDR3 is 14 amino acids. In germline, CDR1 is SQVTM, CDR2 ANQGSEA. CDR3 loop: CSVDGGLGNYGYTF. DNA for the CDR3: TGCAGCGTTGATGGGGGGTTGGGAAACTATGGCTACACCTTC.